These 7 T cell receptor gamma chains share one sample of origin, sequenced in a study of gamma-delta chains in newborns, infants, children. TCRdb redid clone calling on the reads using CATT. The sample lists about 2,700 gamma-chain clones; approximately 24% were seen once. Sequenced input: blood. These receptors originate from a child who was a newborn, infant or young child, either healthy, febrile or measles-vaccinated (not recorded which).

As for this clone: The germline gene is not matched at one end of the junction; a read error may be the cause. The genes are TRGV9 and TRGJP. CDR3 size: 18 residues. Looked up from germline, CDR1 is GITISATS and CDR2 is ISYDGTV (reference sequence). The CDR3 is CALREVQIEELGKKIKVF. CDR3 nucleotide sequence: TGTGCCTTGCGGGAGGTGCAGATCGAGGAGTTGGGCAAAAAAATCAAGGTATTT.

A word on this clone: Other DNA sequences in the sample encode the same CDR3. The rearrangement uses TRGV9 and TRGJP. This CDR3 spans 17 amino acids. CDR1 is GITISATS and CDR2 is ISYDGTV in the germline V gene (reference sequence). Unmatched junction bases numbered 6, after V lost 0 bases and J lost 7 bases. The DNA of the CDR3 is TGTGCCTTGTGGGAGGTGCGCAGGGAGTTGGGCAAAAAAATCAAGGTATTT. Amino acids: CALWEVRRELGKKIKVF.

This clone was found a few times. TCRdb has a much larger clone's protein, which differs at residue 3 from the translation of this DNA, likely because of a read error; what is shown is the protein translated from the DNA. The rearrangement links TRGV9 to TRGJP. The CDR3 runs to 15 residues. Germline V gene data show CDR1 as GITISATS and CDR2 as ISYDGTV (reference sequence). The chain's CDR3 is CASWETELGKKIKVF. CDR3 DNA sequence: TGTGCCTCGTGGGAGACCGAGTTGGGCAAAAAAATCAAGGTATTT.

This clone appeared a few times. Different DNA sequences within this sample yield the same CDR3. This chain's CDR3 is CALWEATELGKKIKVF. The DNA for the CDR3 is TGTGCCTTGTGGGAGGCCACCGAGTTGGGCAAAAAAATCAAGGTATTT. The V and J genes are TRGV9 and TRGJP. With 2 bases clipped from V and 7 bases from J, the junction kept 5 bases outside the gene matches. Germline CDR1 and CDR2: GITISATS and ISYDGTV (reference sequence). The CDR3 length is 16 residues.

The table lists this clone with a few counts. The CDR3 DNA sequence: TGTGCCTTGTGGGAGGTGCATGGCTATAAGAAACTCTTT. This translates into CALWEVHGYKKLF. This chain joins TRGV9 and TRGJ1 or TRGJ2. This CDR3 has 13 residues. Looked up from germline, CDR1 is GITISATS and CDR2 is ISYDGTV (reference sequence). Trimming took 0 bases from V and 7 from J; bases not matched to a gene: 6.

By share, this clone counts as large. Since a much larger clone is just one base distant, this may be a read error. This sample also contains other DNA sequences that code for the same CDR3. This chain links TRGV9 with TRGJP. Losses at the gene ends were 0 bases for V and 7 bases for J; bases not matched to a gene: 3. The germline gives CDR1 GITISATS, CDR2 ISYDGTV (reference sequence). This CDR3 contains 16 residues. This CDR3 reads CALWEVHELGKKIKVF. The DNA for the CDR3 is TGTGCCTTGTGGGAGGTGCATGAGTTGGGCAAAAAAATCAAGGTATTT.

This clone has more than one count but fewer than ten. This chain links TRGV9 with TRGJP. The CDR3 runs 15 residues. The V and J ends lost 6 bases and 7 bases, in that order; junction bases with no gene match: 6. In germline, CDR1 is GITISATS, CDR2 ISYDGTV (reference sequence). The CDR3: CALWPSELGKKIKVF. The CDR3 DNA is TGTGCCTTGTGGCCCTCCGAGTTGGGCAAAAAAATCAAGGTATTT.